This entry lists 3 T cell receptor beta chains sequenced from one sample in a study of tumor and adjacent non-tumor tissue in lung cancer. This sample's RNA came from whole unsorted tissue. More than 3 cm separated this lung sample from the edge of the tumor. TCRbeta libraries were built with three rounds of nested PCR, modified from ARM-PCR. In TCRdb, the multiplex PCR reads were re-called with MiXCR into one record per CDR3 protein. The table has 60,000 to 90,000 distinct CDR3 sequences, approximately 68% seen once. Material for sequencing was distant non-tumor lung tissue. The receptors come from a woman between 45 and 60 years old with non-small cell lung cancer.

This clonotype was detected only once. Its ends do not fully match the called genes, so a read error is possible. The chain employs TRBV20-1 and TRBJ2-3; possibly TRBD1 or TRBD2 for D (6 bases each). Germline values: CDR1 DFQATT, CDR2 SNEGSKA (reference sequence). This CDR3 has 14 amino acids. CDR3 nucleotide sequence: TGCAATGCTAGTGGGGGGCTGGACACAGATACGCGGTATTTT. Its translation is CNASGGLDTDTRYF.

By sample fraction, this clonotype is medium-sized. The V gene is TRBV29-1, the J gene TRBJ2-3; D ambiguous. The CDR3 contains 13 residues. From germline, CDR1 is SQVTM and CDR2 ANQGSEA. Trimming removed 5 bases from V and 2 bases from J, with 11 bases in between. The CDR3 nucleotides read TGCAGCGTTAGGGCGGCAGACACAGATACGCAGTATTTT. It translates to CSVRAADTDTQYF.

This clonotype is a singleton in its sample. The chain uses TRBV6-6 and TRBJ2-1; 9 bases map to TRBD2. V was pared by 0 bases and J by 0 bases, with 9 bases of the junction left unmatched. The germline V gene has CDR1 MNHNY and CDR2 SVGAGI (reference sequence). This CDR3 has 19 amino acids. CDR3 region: CASSYSTLAGFLSYNEQFF. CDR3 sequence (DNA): TGTGCCAGCAGTTACTCGACTCTAGCGGGATTCCTCTCCTACAATGAGCAGTTCTTC.